Sequencing of this T cell receptor beta chain was carried out in a study of shared clonotypes between healthy human individuals. Study summary: The study used three CD4 naive, three CD4 memory, two CD8 naive and one CD8 memory plate per donor.

Some 30,000 T cell genomes, or about 0.2 ug DNA, went into the sorted-subset replicate PCRs. Authors' processing steps: Junction-only sequences without quality scores came from ImmunoSEQ, so filtering differed. Here immunoSEQ multiplex PCR was the method, and the copy in TCRdb shows in-frame clones only, minus some. V and J calls and clone size follow that table, whereas D and trimming were derived from the DNA. Here the sample spans some 2,500,000 clones, 80% to 95% being singletons. A split of CD4+ cells into CD45RA+ naive and CD45RA-negative memory subsets was performed. The CDR3 has 15 amino acids. The V gene's germline CDR1 is MDHEN and CDR2 SYDVKM. The V segment lost 2 bases and the J segment 2 bases; nucleotides outside the gene matches: 0. Notes on this clone: The sample holds other DNA sequences that translate to the same CDR3.

The receptor comes from a man aged 18 to 29 in good health. Some clones in this sample may be carry-over from other donors' samples. The gene calls are TRBV28 and TRBJ2-6; 7 bases match TRBD2. Sequenced sample: naive CD4+ T cells from PBMCs. Noted subset: CD45RA+ positively selected. The CDR3 spells CASSLGGAGANVLTF. CDR3 coding DNA: TGTGCCAGCAGTTTAGGGGGGGCTGGGGCCAACGTCCTGACTTTC.